This record covers a single T cell receptor (beta chain). Its antigen is not identified. Only CD45RO-negative cells positively selected for CCR7 counted as naive CD8 cells, so terminally differentiated effector memory CD45RA+ cells were excluded. The data are from a study of shared clonotypes between healthy human individuals. Study background: The people who gave samples were a couple of women and a few men aged 18 to 49. Findings of the study overall: Shared across several donors were roughly 5% of the naive CD4 clonotypes.

Clones were read by immunoSEQ multiplex PCR, and TCRdb kept only the in-frame ones, dropping some. The sample contains roughly 550,000 clones, around 95% of which appear only once. The CDR3 loop spans 14 amino acids. The ends lost 6 bases at V and 4 bases at J; junction bases unmatched: 8. Looked up from germline, CDR1 is MDHEN and CDR2 is SYDVKM. The sequence derives from a young woman in good health. Sequences were obtained from naive CD8+ T cells sorted from blood. The chain joins TRBV28 to TRBJ2-5; 7 nucleotides line up with TRBD1. The CDR3 DNA follows: TGTGCCAGCAGAAGTACAGGGGTTTCAGAGACCCAGTACTTC. Its translation is CASRSTGVSETQYF.